This passage covers 6 T cell receptor beta chains from one sample sequenced in a study of cytomegalovirus exposure and HLA in healthy donors. A multiplex PCR was run with 60 Vbeta primers and 13 Jbeta primers. Sequencing used immunoSEQ multiplex PCR; TCRdb keeps in-frame clones, though not all of them. The sample includes about 140,000 clones, more than 75% of them seen just once. Source material: PBMCs. All receptors derive from a man younger than 35 in good health and CMV-seronegative.

The chain couples TRBV5-4 to TRBJ1-1; perhaps TRBD1 as D (5 bases). The CDR3 is made up of 12 amino acids. Germline V gene data show CDR1 as SGHNT and CDR2 as YYREEE (reference sequence). The germline V and J ends were trimmed by 3 bases and 8 bases, with 11 bases remaining between them. In nucleotides, the CDR3 is TGTGCCAGCAGCTCAGGCGGGACGGAAGCTTTCTTT. Translating gives CASSSGGTEAFF.

The chain is built from TRBV6-6 and TRBJ1-4, with 8 bases lining up with TRBD1. Germline CDR1 is MNHNY and CDR2 is SVGAGI (reference sequence). The junction had 14 bases not matched to a gene; V was cut back by 8 bases and J by 6 bases. The CDR3 extends over 16 amino acids. The CDR3 spells CASLSVSGRGHEKLFF. In DNA form, the CDR3 reads TGTGCCAGCCTCTCGGTATCGGGCAGGGGGCATGAAAAACTGTTTTTT.

This chain uses TRBV6-5 with TRBJ2-4; a weak D match, TRBD1 (5 bases). CDR1 is MNHEY, CDR2 SVGAGI, per germline. The CDR3 covers 16 residues. V was pared by 0 bases and J by 0 bases, with 9 bases between. The CDR3 DNA reads as TGTGCCAGCAGTTACTCGAGACAGCTAGCCAAAAACATTCAGTACTTC. Amino acids: CASSYSRQLAKNIQYF.

The CDR3 protein is CASSSTGSITDTQYF. The CDR3 DNA reads TGTGCCAGCAGCTCGACAGGGAGTATCACAGATACGCAGTATTTT. This rearrangement joins TRBV7-3 to TRBJ2-3, with 7 bases matching TRBD1. V was pared by 4 bases and J by 2 bases, with 6 bases of the junction left unmatched. CDR3 size: 15 residues. Germline CDR1 is SGHTA and CDR2 is FQGTGA. Full variable domain (remainder filled in from reference TRBV7-3 and TRBJ2-3): GAGVSQTPSNKVTEKGKYVELRCDPISGHTALYWYRQSLGQGPEFLIYFQGTGAADDSGLPNDRFFAVRPEGSVSTLKIQRTERGDSAVYLCASSSTGSITDTQYFGPGTRLTVL.

Only a few counts were recorded for this clone. The chain recombines TRBV9 with TRBJ2-1, with D unclear. Looked up from germline, CDR1 is SGDLS and CDR2 is YYNGEE. The CDR3 totals 13 residues. Trimming cost V 1 base and J 7 bases, with 9 bases left between them. In DNA form, the CDR3 reads TGTGCCAGCAGCGTACCAGGTTTTAATGAGCAGTTCTTC. This codes for CASSVPGFNEQFF.

This clone was found once. Other DNA sequences within the sample encode an identical CDR3. CDR3 DNA sequence: TGTGCCAGCAGCTTTCAGTCTCGGCAGGGTTCCTCCCCCCTCCACTTT. Translating gives CASSFQSRQGSSPLHF. The chain is built from TRBV7-2 and TRBJ1-6; possibly TRBD1 for D (5 bases). V lost 3 bases, J lost 13 bases, and 22 bases lay in between. CDR1 and CDR2 from the germline V gene are SGHTA and FQGNSA. This CDR3 spans 16 amino acids.